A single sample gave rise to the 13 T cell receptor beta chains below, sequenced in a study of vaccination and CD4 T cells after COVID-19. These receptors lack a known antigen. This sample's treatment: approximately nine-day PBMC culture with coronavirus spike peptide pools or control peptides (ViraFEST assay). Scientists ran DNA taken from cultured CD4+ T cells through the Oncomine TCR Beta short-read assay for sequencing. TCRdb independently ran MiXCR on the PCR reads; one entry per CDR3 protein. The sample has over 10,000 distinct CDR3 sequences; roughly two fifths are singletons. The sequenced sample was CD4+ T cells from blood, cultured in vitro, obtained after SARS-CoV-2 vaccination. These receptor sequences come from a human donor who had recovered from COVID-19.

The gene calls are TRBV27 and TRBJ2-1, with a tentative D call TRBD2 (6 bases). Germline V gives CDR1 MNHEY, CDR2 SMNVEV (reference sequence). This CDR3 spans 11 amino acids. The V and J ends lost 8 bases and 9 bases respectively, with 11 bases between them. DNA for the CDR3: TGTGCCAGCGGGCGGGAACTTGAGCAGTTCTTC. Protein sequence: CASGRELEQFF.

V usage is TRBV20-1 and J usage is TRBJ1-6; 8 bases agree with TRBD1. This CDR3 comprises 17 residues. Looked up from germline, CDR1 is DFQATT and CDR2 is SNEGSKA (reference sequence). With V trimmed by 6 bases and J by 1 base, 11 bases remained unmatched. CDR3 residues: CSALNPGQASYNSPLHF. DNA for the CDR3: TGCAGTGCCTTAAACCCGGGACAGGCGTCCTATAATTCACCCCTCCACTTT.

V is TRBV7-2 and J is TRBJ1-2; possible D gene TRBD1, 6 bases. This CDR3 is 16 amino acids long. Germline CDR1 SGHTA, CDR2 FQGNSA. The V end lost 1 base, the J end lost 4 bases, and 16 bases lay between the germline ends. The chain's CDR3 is CASSLDGQPGTYGYTF. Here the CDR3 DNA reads TGTGCCAGCAGCTTAGACGGACAGCCCGGGACCTATGGCTACACCTTC.

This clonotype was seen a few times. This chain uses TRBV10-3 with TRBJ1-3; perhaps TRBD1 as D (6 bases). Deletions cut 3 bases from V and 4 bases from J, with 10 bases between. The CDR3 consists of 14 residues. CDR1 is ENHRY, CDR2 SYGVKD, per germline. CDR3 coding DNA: TGTGCCATCAGTGAAGGGGGAGTCGGAAACACCATATATTTT. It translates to CAISEGGVGNTIYF.

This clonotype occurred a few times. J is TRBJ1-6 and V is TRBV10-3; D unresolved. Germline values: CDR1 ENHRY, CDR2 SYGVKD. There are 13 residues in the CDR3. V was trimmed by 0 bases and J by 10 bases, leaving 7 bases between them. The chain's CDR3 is CAISESWNSPLHF. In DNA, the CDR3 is TGTGCCATCAGTGAGTCTTGGAACTCACCCCTCCACTTT.

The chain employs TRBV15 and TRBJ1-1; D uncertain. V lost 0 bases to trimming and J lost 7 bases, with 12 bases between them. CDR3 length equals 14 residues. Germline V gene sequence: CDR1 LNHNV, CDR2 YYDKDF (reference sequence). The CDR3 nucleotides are TGTGCCACCAGCAGAGATCTAGTGGGGAGTGAAGCTTTCTTT. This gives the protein CATSRDLVGSEAFF.

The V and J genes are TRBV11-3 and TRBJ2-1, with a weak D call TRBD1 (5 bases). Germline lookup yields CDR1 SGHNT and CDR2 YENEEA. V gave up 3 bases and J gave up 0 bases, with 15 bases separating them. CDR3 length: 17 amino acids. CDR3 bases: TGTGCCAGCAGCTTCGCAGGGCGGTCACGCTCCTACAATGAGCAGTTCTTC. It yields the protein CASSFAGRSRSYNEQFF.

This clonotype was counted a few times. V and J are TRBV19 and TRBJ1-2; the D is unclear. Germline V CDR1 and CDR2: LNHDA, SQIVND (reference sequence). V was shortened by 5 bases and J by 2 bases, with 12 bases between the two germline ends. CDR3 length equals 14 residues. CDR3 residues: CASSPGPANYGYTF. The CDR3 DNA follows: TGTGCCAGTAGTCCGGGCCCAGCAAACTATGGCTACACCTTC. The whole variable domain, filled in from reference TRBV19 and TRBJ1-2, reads DGGITQSPKYLFRKEGQNVTLSCEQNLNHDAMYWYRQDPGQGLRLIYYSQIVNDFQKGDIAEGYSVSREKKESFPLTVTSAQKNPTAFYLCASSPGPANYGYTFGSGTRLTVV.

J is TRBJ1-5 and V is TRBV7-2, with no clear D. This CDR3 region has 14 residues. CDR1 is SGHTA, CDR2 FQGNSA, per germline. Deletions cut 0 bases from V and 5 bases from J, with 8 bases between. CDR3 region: CASSLALNDQPQHF. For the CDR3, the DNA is TGTGCCAGCAGCTTAGCACTTAATGATCAGCCCCAGCATTTT.

The CDR3 loop reads CASSRIPNQPQHF. The CDR3 nucleotides read TGTGCCAGCAGTCGGATTCCCAATCAGCCCCAGCATTTT. The genes are TRBV28 and TRBJ1-5; D uncertain. Trimming shortened V by 5 bases and J by 3 bases, and 8 bases separated the two germline ends. Germline V lookup: CDR1 MDHEN, CDR2 SYDVKM. The CDR3 spans 13 residues.

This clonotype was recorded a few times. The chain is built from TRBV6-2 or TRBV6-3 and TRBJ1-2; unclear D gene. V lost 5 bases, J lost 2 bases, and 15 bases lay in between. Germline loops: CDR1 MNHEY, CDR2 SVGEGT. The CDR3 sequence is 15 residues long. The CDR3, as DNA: TGTGCCAGCAGTCAACTCGGAGGACTAAACTATGGCTACACCTTC. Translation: CASSQLGGLNYGYTF.

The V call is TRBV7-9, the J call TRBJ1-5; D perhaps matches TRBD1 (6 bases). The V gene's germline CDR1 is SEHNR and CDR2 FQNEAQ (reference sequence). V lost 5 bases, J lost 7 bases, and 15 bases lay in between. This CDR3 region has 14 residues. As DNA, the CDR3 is TGTGCCAGCAGCCCTGGGCAGGGGTCACAGCCCCAGCATTTT. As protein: CASSPGQGSQPQHF.

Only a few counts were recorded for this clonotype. DNA of the CDR3: TGTGCCAGCAGTTTGGGGGAAGGGTCTAGCTACACCTTC. It encodes CASSLGEGSSYTF. The gene calls are TRBV12-3 or TRBV12-4 and TRBJ1-2; TRBD1 might be the D (5 bases). The CDR3 is 13 residues long. V was shortened by 3 bases and J by 9 bases, with 14 bases between the two germline ends.